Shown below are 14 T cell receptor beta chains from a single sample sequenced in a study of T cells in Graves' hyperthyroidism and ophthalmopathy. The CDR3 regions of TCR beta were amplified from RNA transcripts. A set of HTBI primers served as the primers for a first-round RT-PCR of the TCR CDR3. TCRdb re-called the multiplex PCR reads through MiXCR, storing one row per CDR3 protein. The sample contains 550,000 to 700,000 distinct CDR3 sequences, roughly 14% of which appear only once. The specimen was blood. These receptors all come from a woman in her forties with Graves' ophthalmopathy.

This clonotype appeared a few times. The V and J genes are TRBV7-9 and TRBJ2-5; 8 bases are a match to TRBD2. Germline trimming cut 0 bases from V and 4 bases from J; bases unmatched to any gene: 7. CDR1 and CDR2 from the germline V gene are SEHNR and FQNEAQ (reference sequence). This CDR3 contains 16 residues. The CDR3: CASSLASGSNIETQYF. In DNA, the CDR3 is TGTGCCAGCAGCTTAGCGAGCGGGAGTAACATAGAGACCCAGTACTTC.

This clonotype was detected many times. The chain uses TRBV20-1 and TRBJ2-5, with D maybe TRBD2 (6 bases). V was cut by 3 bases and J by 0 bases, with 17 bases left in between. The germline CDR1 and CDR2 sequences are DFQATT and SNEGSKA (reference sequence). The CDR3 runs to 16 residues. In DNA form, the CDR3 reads TGCAGTGCTAGCCCCGGGGGAGATTGGGACCAAGAGACCCAGTACTTC. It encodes CSASPGGDWDQETQYF.

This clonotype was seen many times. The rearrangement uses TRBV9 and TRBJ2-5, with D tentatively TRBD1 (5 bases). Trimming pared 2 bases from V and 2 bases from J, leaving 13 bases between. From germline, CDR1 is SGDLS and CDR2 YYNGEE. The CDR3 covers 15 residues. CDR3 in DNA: TGTGCCAGCAGCGTCGCAGGGTCTGGGCAAGAGACCCAGTACTTC. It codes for CASSVAGSGQETQYF.

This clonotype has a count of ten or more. The DNA for the CDR3 is TGTGCCAGCACATCTCAAAACGGGGGCTACACCTTC. Translation gives CASTSQNGGYTF. This chain joins TRBV4-2 and TRBJ1-2; no firm D call. CDR3 size: 12 residues. Germline V gives CDR1 LGHNA, CDR2 YNFKEQ. Trimming left V 7 bases short and J 8 bases short, with 14 bases between.

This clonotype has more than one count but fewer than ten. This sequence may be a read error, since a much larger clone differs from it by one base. CDR3 in amino acids: CASSPDRDSTSYEQYF. In nucleotides, the CDR3 is TGTGCCAGCAGTCCGGACCGGGACAGCACATCCTACGAGCAGTACTTC. This chain connects TRBV28 to TRBJ2-7; 7 positions match TRBD1. CDR3 length: 16 amino acids. CDR1 and CDR2 from the germline V gene are MDHEN and SYDVKM. J lost 1 base, V lost 5 bases, and 11 bases had no gene match.

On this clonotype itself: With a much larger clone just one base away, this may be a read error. The CDR3 region is CSVVPTLAQNIQYF. For the CDR3, the DNA is TGCAGCGTTGTACCGACCTTAGCCCAAAACATTCAGTACTTC. The V call is TRBV29-1, the J call TRBJ2-4; D is ambiguous. CDR3 size: 14 residues. The germline CDR1 and CDR2 sequences are SQVTM and ANQGSEA.

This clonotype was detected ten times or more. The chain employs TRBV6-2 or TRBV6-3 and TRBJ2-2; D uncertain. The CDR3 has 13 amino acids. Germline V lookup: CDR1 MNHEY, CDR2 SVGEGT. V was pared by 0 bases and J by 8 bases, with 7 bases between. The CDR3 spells CASSYSPAGELFF. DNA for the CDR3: TGTGCCAGCAGTTACTCGCCTGCGGGGGAGCTGTTTTTT.

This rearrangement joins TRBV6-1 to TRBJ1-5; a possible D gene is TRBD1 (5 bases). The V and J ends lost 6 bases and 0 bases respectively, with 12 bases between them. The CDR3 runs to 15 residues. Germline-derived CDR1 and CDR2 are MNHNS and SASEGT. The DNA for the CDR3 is TGTGCCAGCAGAACAGGAGCCAATAGCAATCAGCCCCAGCATTTT. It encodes CASRTGANSNQPQHF.

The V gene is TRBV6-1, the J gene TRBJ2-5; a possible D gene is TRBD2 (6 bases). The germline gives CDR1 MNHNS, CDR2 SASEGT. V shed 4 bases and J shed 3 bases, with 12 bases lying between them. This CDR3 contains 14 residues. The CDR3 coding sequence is TGTGCCAGCAGTGGACTAGGCCCTAAAGAGACCCAGTACTTC. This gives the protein CASSGLGPKETQYF.

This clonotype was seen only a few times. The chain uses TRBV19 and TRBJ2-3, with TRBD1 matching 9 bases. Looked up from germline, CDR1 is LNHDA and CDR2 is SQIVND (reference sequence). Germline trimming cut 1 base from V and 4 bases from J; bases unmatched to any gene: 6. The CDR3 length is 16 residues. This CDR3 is CASSIARQGVPDTQYF. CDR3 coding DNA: TGTGCCAGTAGTATAGCGAGACAGGGGGTCCCAGATACGCAGTATTTT.

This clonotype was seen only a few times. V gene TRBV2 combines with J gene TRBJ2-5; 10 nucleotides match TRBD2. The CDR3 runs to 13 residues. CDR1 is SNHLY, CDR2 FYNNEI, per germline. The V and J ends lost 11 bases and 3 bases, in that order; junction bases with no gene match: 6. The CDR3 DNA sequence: TGTGCCTCCTCCGGGACTAGCGAAGAGACCCAGTACTTC. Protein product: CASSGTSEETQYF.

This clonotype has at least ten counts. CDR3 loop: CASSALISTDTQYF. CDR3 DNA: TGCGCCAGCAGCGCACTGATTAGCACAGATACGCAGTATTTT. The chain combines TRBV5-1 with TRBJ2-3; D remains ambiguous. Germline values: CDR1 SGHRS, CDR2 YFSETQ. The V gene lost 4 bases and the J gene lost 0 bases, with 9 bases spanning the gap. This CDR3 is 14 amino acids long.

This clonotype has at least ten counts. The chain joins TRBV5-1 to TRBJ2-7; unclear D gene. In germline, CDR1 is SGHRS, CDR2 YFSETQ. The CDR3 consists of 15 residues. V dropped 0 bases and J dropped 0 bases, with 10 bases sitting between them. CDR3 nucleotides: TGCGCCAGCAGCTTGGCAGGCTCTTACTCCTACGAGCAGTACTTC. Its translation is CASSLAGSYSYEQYF.

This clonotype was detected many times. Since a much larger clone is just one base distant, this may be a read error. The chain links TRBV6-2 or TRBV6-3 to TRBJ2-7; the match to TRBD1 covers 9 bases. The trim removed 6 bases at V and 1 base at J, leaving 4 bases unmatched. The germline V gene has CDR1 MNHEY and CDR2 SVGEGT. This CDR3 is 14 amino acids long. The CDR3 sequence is CASSPDRGSYEQYF. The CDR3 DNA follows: TGTGCCAGCAGCCCGGACAGGGGATCCTACGAGCAGTACTTC.